This T cell receptor beta chain emerged from a study of blood T cells in healthy people across ages. With a J-beta primer mix and a sample-barcoded 5' primer, a second PCR ran about 6 to 11 cycles. TCRdb itself ran the 5' RACE reads through MiXCR, one entry per CDR3 protein. The sample holds 550,000 to 650,000 distinct CDR3 sequences, about 30% seen once. With 5 bases removed from V and 5 bases from J, the gap between germline ends came to 20 bases. The V gene's germline CDR1 is SEHNR and CDR2 FQNEAQ (reference sequence). The CDR3 length is 16 residues. The source material was blood. The V gene is TRBV7-9, the J gene TRBJ2-3, with a tentative D call TRBD1 (5 bases). The sequence came from a woman of 80 years or more in good health. The CDR3: CASSINPGLLGDTQYF. DNA of the CDR3: TGTGCCAGCAGCATCAACCCAGGGCTCCTCGGAGATACGCAGTATTTT.